The text below deals with one T cell receptor beta chain. The sample is drawn from a study of cytomegalovirus exposure and HLA in healthy donors. Primers: 60 Vbeta forward and 13 Jbeta reverse. The assay was immunoSEQ multiplex PCR, and TCRdb's table has in-frame clones only and misses some. Of around 180,000 clones in the sample, approximately 80% were seen once. Germline CDR1 reads SGHNT; CDR2 reads YYREEE (reference sequence). CDR3 length equals 14 residues. Trimming took off 0 bases at V and 2 bases at J, with 8 bases between the two ends. This TCR derives from a man aged 18 to 29 in good health and CMV-seronegative. The sequencing sample was made of PBMCs. The J gene is TRBJ2-5, the V gene TRBV5-4; D is possibly TRBD1 (6 bases). The CDR3 is CASSLEQGQETQYF. The CDR3 bases are TGTGCCAGCAGCTTGGAACAGGGACAAGAGACCCAGTACTTC.